Listed below are T cell receptor beta chains from one sample, sequenced in a study of cytomegalovirus exposure and HLA in healthy donors. Measured with immunoSEQ multiplex PCR; TCRdb has only the in-frame clones, and not every one. The sample lists fewer than 150,000 clones, about 78% occurring once. Sequencing input: PBMCs. Every receptor here comes from a man aged 50-60 years in good health and CMV-seronegative. Both conserved end residues are part of each CDR3. Each record gives: clone size, J gene, V gene, D gene, CDR3 DNA, CDR3 protein. D genes are given only for firm matches. Where a row states a size, it is once, few, many or the class of an expanded clone; other rows omit it.

clone size: .
J gene: TRBJ2-7
V gene: TRBV5-1
D gene: TRBD2
CDR3 DNA: TGCGCCAGCAGCTTGGGAGGCGGGAGGGCCCACGAGCAGTACTTC
CDR3 protein: CASSLGGGRAHEQYF

clone size: .
J gene: TRBJ1-2
V gene: TRBV19
D gene: .
CDR3 DNA: TGTGCCAGTAAGGTGGACAGCACATCTAACTATGGCTACACCTTC
CDR3 protein: CASKVDSTSNYGYTF

clone size: .
J gene: TRBJ2-6
V gene: TRBV2
D gene: TRBD2
CDR3 DNA: TGTGCCAGCAGTGAATGGGTAATAGCGGGAACTGGGGCCAACGTCCTGACTTTC
CDR3 protein: CASSEWVIAGTGANVLTF

clone size: .
J gene: TRBJ2-7
V gene: TRBV5-3
D gene: .
CDR3 DNA: TGTGCCAGAAGCTGGCAGGTCCAGGGGTACGAGCAGTACTTC
CDR3 protein: CARSWQVQGYEQYF

clone size: .
J gene: TRBJ2-7
V gene: TRBV30
D gene: .
CDR3 DNA: TGTGCCTGGAGTGTACTCGGACAGTCCCTCTCTGGGCAGTACTTC
CDR3 protein: CAWSVLGQSLSGQYF

clone size: once
J gene: TRBJ2-5
V gene: TRBV19
D gene: TRBD2
CDR3 DNA: TGTGCCAGTAATATATGCCCGAATGCCGGGGGGGCCGAGACCCAGTACTTC
CDR3 protein: CASNICPNAGGAETQYF

clone size: .
J gene: TRBJ2-1
V gene: TRBV13
D gene: TRBD2
CDR3 DNA: TGTGCCAGCAGCCTACTTCTCTCTAGCGGGATCCGCAATGAGCAGTTCTTC
CDR3 protein: CASSLLLSSGIRNEQFF

clone size: .
J gene: TRBJ1-5
V gene: TRBV7-8
D gene: TRBD1
CDR3 DNA: TGTGCCAGCAGCTCACTGGACAGGGGAAGCAATCAGCCCCAGCATTTT
CDR3 protein: CASSSLDRGSNQPQHF

clone size: .
J gene: TRBJ2-7
V gene: TRBV5-1
D gene: .
CDR3 DNA: TGCGCCAGCAGCTTGGGCGGGACTTGGTCCTACGAGCAGTACTTC
CDR3 protein: CASSLGGTWSYEQYF

clone size: .
J gene: TRBJ1-2
V gene: TRBV7-2
D gene: .
CDR3 DNA: TGTGCCAGCAGTCTCTTTCGAGATAGCTATGGCTACACCTTC
CDR3 protein: CASSLFRDSYGYTF

clone size: .
J gene: TRBJ2-7
V gene: TRBV5-1
D gene: TRBD2
CDR3 DNA: TGCGCCAGCAGCTTGACTAGCGGGAGACCGAACTACGAGCAGTACTTC
CDR3 protein: CASSLTSGRPNYEQYF

clone size: .
J gene: TRBJ2-5
V gene: TRBV29-1
D gene: TRBD1
CDR3 DNA: TGCAGCGTCCGCGGACAGGGGCAAGAGACCCAGTACTTC
CDR3 protein: CSVRGQGQETQYF

clone size: .
J gene: TRBJ2-7
V gene: TRBV5-6
D gene: .
CDR3 DNA: TGTGCCAGCAGCCCCACTCTCGGCGAGCAGTACTTC
CDR3 protein: CASSPTLGEQYF

clone size: .
J gene: TRBJ2-5
V gene: TRBV11-2
D gene: .
CDR3 DNA: TGTGCCAGCAGCACGAACAGGGGGGGAGAGACCCAGTACTTC
CDR3 protein: CASSTNRGGETQYF

clone size: .
J gene: TRBJ1-4
V gene: TRBV7-9
D gene: .
CDR3 DNA: TGTGCCAGCAGCCGGGGGACTAATGAAAAACTGTTTTTT
CDR3 protein: CASSRGTNEKLFF

clone size: once
J gene: TRBJ2-7
V gene: TRBV29-1
D gene: .
CDR3 DNA: TGCAGCGTCCGGACACCATTAACCTACGAGCAGTACTTC
CDR3 protein: CSVRTPLTYEQYF

clone size: .
J gene: TRBJ1-1
V gene: TRBV30
D gene: TRBD1
CDR3 DNA: TGTGCCTGGAGTGTACAGGGGACTGAAGCTTTCTTT
CDR3 protein: CAWSVQGTEAFF

clone size: once
J gene: TRBJ1-2
V gene: TRBV29-1
D gene: TRBD1
CDR3 DNA: TGCAGCGTTGAAGAAATACAGGGGAACTATGGCTACACCTTC
CDR3 protein: CSVEEIQGNYGYTF

clone size: .
J gene: TRBJ2-1
V gene: TRBV7-9
D gene: .
CDR3 DNA: TGTGCCAGCAGCTTAGCGCTGGTAACGGGGACACGGATAATCAATGAGCAGTTCTTC
CDR3 protein: CASSLALVTGTRIINEQFF

clone size: .
J gene: TRBJ2-7
V gene: TRBV5-1
D gene: TRBD2
CDR3 DNA: TGCGCCAGCAGCTCGGGACTAGCGGGAGGAGCTGGCCAATACTACGAGCAGTACTTC
CDR3 protein: CASSSGLAGGAGQYYEQYF

clone size: .
J gene: TRBJ2-7
V gene: TRBV5-1
D gene: .
CDR3 DNA: TGCGCCAGCAGCTTGACAGACTCCTACGAGCAGTACTTC
CDR3 protein: CASSLTDSYEQYF

clone size: once
J gene: TRBJ1-6
V gene: TRBV28
D gene: .
CDR3 DNA: TGTGCCAGCAGCTTGTCCTCACCCCTCCACTTT
CDR3 protein: CASSLSSPLHF

clone size: .
J gene: TRBJ2-1
V gene: TRBV28
D gene: TRBD2
CDR3 DNA: TGTGCCAGCAGCACAGCAGGACTAGCGGGCCACAATGAGCAGTTCTTC
CDR3 protein: CASSTAGLAGHNEQFF

clone size: .
J gene: TRBJ1-3
V gene: TRBV29-1
D gene: .
CDR3 DNA: TGCAGCGTTACATACTCTGGAAACACCATATATTTT
CDR3 protein: CSVTYSGNTIYF

clone size: .
J gene: TRBJ2-1
V gene: TRBV28
D gene: .
CDR3 DNA: TGTGCCAGCAGTCCCCACTCGGCGGGATCCTACAATGAGCAGTTCTTC
CDR3 protein: CASSPHSAGSYNEQFF

clone size: .
J gene: TRBJ2-5
V gene: TRBV7-2
D gene: TRBD2
CDR3 DNA: TGTGCCAGCAGCTCCCCACTTAGCGGGAGGGCCCGGGAGACCCAGTACTTC
CDR3 protein: CASSSPLSGRARETQYF

clone size: .
J gene: TRBJ2-7
V gene: TRBV5-1
D gene: .
CDR3 DNA: TGCGCCAGCAGCTTTGAGGCATATGACTACGAGCAGTACTTC
CDR3 protein: CASSFEAYDYEQYF

clone size: .
J gene: TRBJ2-1
V gene: TRBV18
D gene: TRBD1
CDR3 DNA: TGTGCCAGCTCTCCGGGACAGGTCAATGAGCAGTTCTTC
CDR3 protein: CASSPGQVNEQFF

clone size: once
J gene: TRBJ2-1
V gene: TRBV7-2
D gene: TRBD2
CDR3 DNA: TGTGCCAGCAGCCTGGGACTAGTCTACAATGAGCAGTTCTTC
CDR3 protein: CASSLGLVYNEQFF

clone size: .
J gene: TRBJ2-1
V gene: TRBV2
D gene: TRBD2
CDR3 DNA: TGTGCCAGCAGTCGAACACAGGTAGCGGGTAATGAGCAGTTCTTC
CDR3 protein: CASSRTQVAGNEQFF

clone size: .
J gene: TRBJ1-1
V gene: TRBV28
D gene: .
CDR3 DNA: TGTGCCAGCATAGCAGAACCAAACACTGAAGCTTTCTTT
CDR3 protein: CASIAEPNTEAFF

clone size: .
J gene: TRBJ1-2
V gene: TRBV30
D gene: .
CDR3 DNA: TGTGCCTGGAGTGTAATCTGGCAGGGCGAACATGGCTACACCTTC
CDR3 protein: CAWSVIWQGEHGYTF

clone size: .
J gene: TRBJ2-3
V gene: TRBV28
D gene: .
CDR3 DNA: TGTGCCAGCAGTTTGGAGGGGGCTGGCACAGATACGCAGTATTTT
CDR3 protein: CASSLEGAGTDTQYF

clone size: .
J gene: TRBJ2-7
V gene: TRBV15
D gene: TRBD1
CDR3 DNA: TGTGCCACCAGCAGAGGCGGGACAGGGGGCTACGAGCAGTACTTC
CDR3 protein: CATSRGGTGGYEQYF